Each of the 16 T cell receptor beta chains below was sequenced from the same sample in a study of beta chain features in type 1 diabetes. The entirety of the isolated RNA underwent reverse transcription, so expressed TCRB transcripts were sequenced. TCRdb keeps only in-frame clones here, not all; method: immunoSEQ multiplex PCR. The table records 400,000 to 450,000 clones, roughly 13% of them present only once. The sequenced sample was naive CD4+ T cells from blood. These receptors were obtained from a young man in good health.

This clone was seen only a few times. The chain couples TRBV6-4 to TRBJ2-2; D is uncertain. The germline V gene encodes CDR1 MRHNA and CDR2 SNTAGT. V lost 3 bases, J lost 1 base, and 0 bases lay in between. This CDR3 has 12 residues. The CDR3 loop reads CASSENTGELFF. CDR3 bases: TGTGCCAGCAGTGAGAACACCGGGGAGCTGTTTTTT.

This clone was recorded a few times. The chain uses TRBV7-9 and TRBJ2-7, with D perhaps matching TRBD1 (5 bases). Germline assignment: CDR1 SEHNR and CDR2 FQNEAQ (reference sequence). Trimming removed 1 base from V and 7 bases from J, with 8 bases in between. The CDR3 runs to 12 residues. The CDR3 DNA reads TGTGCCAGCAGCTTAGTGGGGCTGGAGCAGTACTTC. Its translation: CASSLVGLEQYF.

The chain has TRBV7-9 and TRBJ2-5; TRBD1 agrees at 7 bases. The CDR3 consists of 16 residues. Unmatched junction bases numbered 15, after V lost 4 bases and J lost 7 bases. Germline CDR1 SEHNR, CDR2 FQNEAQ (reference sequence). The CDR3, as DNA: TGTGCCAGCAGCTCACCATCTTCGACAGGGCAGGCGACCCAGTACTTC. Translating it yields CASSSPSSTGQATQYF.

This sequence joins TRBV4-1 and TRBJ2-3; 11 positions match TRBD2. V lost 0 bases to trimming and J lost 10 bases; unmatched junction nucleotides: 9. The CDR3 consists of 16 residues. Germline V gene sequence: CDR1 MGHRA, CDR2 YSYEKL. The CDR3 DNA is TGCGCCAGCAGCCAAGATCGAACTAGCGGGGGCCCCGCGCAGTATTTT. Translated, it gives CASSQDRTSGGPAQYF.

This chain links TRBV2 with TRBJ2-7, with 7 bases lining up with TRBD1. Germline trimming cut 3 bases from V and 4 bases from J; bases unmatched to any gene: 12. CDR1 and CDR2 (germline): SNHLY, FYNNEI. The CDR3 is made up of 16 amino acids. DNA of the CDR3: TGTGCCAGCAGTGAGACAGGGCAGGGAAGCCTTTACGAGCAGTACGTC. The encoded protein is CASSETGQGSLYEQYV.

The V and J genes are TRBV27 and TRBJ2-3; D gene unclear. Germline V gene lookup returns CDR1 MNHEY and CDR2 SMNVEV (reference sequence). This CDR3 contains 11 residues. The germline V and J ends were trimmed by 9 bases and 5 bases, with 9 bases remaining between them. CDR3 region: CARPGGDTQYF. The CDR3 DNA is TGTGCCAGACCCGGCGGAGATACGCAGTATTTT.

This clone showed up just a few times. The gene calls are TRBV13 and TRBJ1-2; weak D call: TRBD1 (6 bases). From germline, CDR1 is PRHDT and CDR2 FYEKMQ (reference sequence). The CDR3 runs to 16 residues. The V and J ends lost 2 bases and 4 bases respectively, with 17 bases between them. The CDR3 sequence is CASSLRRQGFGYGYTF. In DNA form, the CDR3 reads TGTGCCAGCAGCTTACGTAGGCAGGGGTTCGGCTATGGCTACACCTTC.

The chain couples TRBV25-1 to TRBJ1-1; TRBD1 might be the D (5 bases). Germline assignment: CDR1 MGHDK and CDR2 SYGVNS. This CDR3 spans 13 amino acids. V was shortened by 3 bases and J by 4 bases, with 9 bases between the two germline ends. For the CDR3, the DNA is TGTGCCAGCAGTGATCGGGGGATCACTGAAGCTTTCTTT. Residues: CASSDRGITEAFF. The full variable domain, completed using reference TRBV25-1 and TRBJ1-1, is EADIYQTPRYLVIGTGKKITLECSQTMGHDKMYWYQQDPGMELHLIHYSYGVNSTEKGDLSSESTVSRIRTEHFPLTLESARPSHTSQYLCASSDRGITEAFFGQGTRLTVV.

This clone occurred a few times. J is TRBJ2-7 and V is TRBV18; a possible D gene is TRBD1 (6 bases). CDR3 length: 12 residues. CDR1 KGHSH and CDR2 LQKENI come from the germline V gene. With 6 bases removed from V and 6 bases from J, the gap between germline ends came to 12 bases. The CDR3 region has the DNA TGTGCCAGCTCGTCGATAGGGGGCGAGCAGTACTTC. It translates to CASSSIGGEQYF.

The chain is built from TRBV7-8 and TRBJ1-6; 7 nucleotides align to TRBD1. The junction had 1 base not matched to a gene; V was cut back by 2 bases and J by 6 bases. Germline CDR1 and CDR2: SGHVS and FQNEAQ. The CDR3 totals 14 residues. The CDR3 protein is CASSLWDSNSPLHF. In DNA, the CDR3 is TGTGCCAGCAGCTTATGGGACAGTAATTCACCCCTCCACTTT.

The chain recombines TRBV9 with TRBJ2-5; 9 bases are a match to TRBD2. Trimming removed 0 bases from V and 5 bases from J; junction bases left unmatched: 5. The CDR3 runs to 15 residues. Per germline, CDR1 SGDLS and CDR2 YYNGEE. Written as DNA, the CDR3 is TGTGCCAGCAGCGTAGTCGGCGGGAGGGTGGAGACCCAGTACTTC. Translating it yields CASSVVGGRVETQYF.

The V gene is TRBV7-9, the J gene TRBJ2-5; 7 bases line up with TRBD1. CDR3 length equals 14 residues. Germline V gene lookup returns CDR1 SEHNR and CDR2 FQNEAQ (reference sequence). V trimming: 5 bases; J trimming: 1 base; junction bases outside the gene matches: 4. CDR3 residues: CASSMRQGQETQYF. In nucleotides, the CDR3 is TGTGCCAGCAGCATGAGACAGGGCCAAGAGACCCAGTACTTC.

The rearrangement joins TRBV19 to TRBJ1-1; the D gene is possibly TRBD1 (5 bases). This CDR3 comprises 14 residues. CDR1 LNHDA and CDR2 SQIVND come from the germline V gene (reference sequence). Trimming removed 4 bases at V and 6 bases at J, with 15 bases between. The CDR3 region is CASSTRRGIAEAFF. CDR3 in DNA: TGTGCCAGTAGTACTCGACGGGGGATCGCTGAAGCTTTCTTT.

This clone was found a few times. V gene TRBV5-4 combines with J gene TRBJ2-2; D ambiguous. The germline V and J ends were trimmed by 0 bases and 6 bases, with 6 bases remaining between them. Germline assignment: CDR1 SGHNT and CDR2 YYREEE (reference sequence). The length of the CDR3 is 13 residues. The CDR3 loop reads CASSLEGPGELFF. The CDR3 DNA reads TGTGCCAGCAGCTTGGAAGGGCCCGGGGAGCTGTTTTTT. Together with reference TRBV5-4 and TRBJ2-2, the CDR3 gives the full variable domain: ETGVTQSPTHLIKTRGQQVTLRCSSQSGHNTVSWYQQALGQGPQFIFQYYREEENGRGNFPPRFSGLQFPNYSSELNVNALELDDSALYLCASSLEGPGELFFGEGSRLTVL.

V usage is TRBV19 and J usage is TRBJ2-1; D gene unclear. Germline V lookup: CDR1 LNHDA, CDR2 SQIVND (reference sequence). The length of the CDR3 is 15 residues. V dropped 1 base and J dropped 1 base, with 8 bases sitting between them. The CDR3 nucleotides read TGTGCCAGTAGTATAGCTAGTGGATCCTACAATGAGCAGTTCTTC. The encoded protein is CASSIASGSYNEQFF.

The rearrangement links TRBV5-4 to TRBJ2-1; D gene ambiguous. With 1 base removed from V and 5 bases from J, the gap between germline ends came to 7 bases. Germline CDR1 reads SGHNT; CDR2 reads YYREEE (reference sequence). There are 13 residues in the CDR3. DNA for the CDR3: TGTGCCAGCAGCTTGTATGTTAACAATGAGCAGTTCTTC. Translating it yields CASSLYVNNEQFF.